This T cell receptor beta chain was observed in a study of blood T cell repertoires in COVID-19. The assay was immunoSEQ multiplex PCR, and TCRdb's table has in-frame clones only and misses some. The sample lists more than 200,000 clones, 81% seen once, with about 8% in the top ten. Germline CDR1 GTSNPN, CDR2 SVGIG (reference sequence). The length of the CDR3 is 12 residues. J lost 8 bases, V lost 3 bases, and 5 bases had no gene match. The chain links TRBV30 to TRBJ1-1, with TRBD1 identical over 8 bases. Sequencing was done on a sample of peripheral blood. The receptor was derived from a woman older than 75 with acute or convalescent COVID-19. The DNA for the CDR3 is TGTGCCTGGAGCGGACAGGGTTTAGAAGCTTTCTTT. Translating gives CAWSGQGLEAFF.